A single sample gave rise to the 19 T cell receptor beta chains below, sequenced in a study of OX40 agonist ivuxolimab in advanced cancers. The data were produced by immunoSEQ multiplex PCR, yet TCRdb's version contains in-frame clones alone and is incomplete. The sample lists about 50,000 clones, less than 90% occurring once. Sequenced here: CD4+ or CD8+ T cells sorted from blood, sampled in a trial of the OX40 agonist ivuxolimab. The receptor set was obtained from an adult with an advanced solid tumor such as melanoma, head and neck, liver or kidney cancer.

The V call is TRBV11-2, the J call TRBJ2-1; 13 bases line up with TRBD2. V shed 6 bases and J 8 bases; nucleotides not matched to a gene: 7. Per germline, CDR1 SGHAT and CDR2 FQNNGV. The CDR3 has 15 amino acids. The CDR3 region has the DNA TGTGCCAGCAGTGTAACTAGCGGGGGGGCTGATGAGCAGTTCTTC. Its translation: CASSVTSGGADEQFF.

In its sample, this clone was seen once. A junction end diverges from the germline sequence, so it may reflect a read error. This specimen includes other DNA sequences encoding the same CDR3. The rearrangement joins TRBV5-1 to TRBJ1-6; D unclear. CDR3 length: 13 residues. Germline lookup yields CDR1 SGHRS and CDR2 YFSETQ. The DNA for the CDR3 is TGCGCCAGCAGTTCTGGCGATAATTCACCCCTTCACTTT. It codes for CASSSGDNSPLHF.

Worth noting for this clone: The junction shows a germline mismatch at one end, possibly a read error. V and J are TRBV5-4 and TRBJ1-4; TRBD1 matches at 7 bases. The germline V gene has CDR1 SGHNT and CDR2 YYREEE (reference sequence). The CDR3 totals 16 residues. The CDR3 DNA reads as TGCGCCAGCAGCCAACCACCGACAGGGAGGGATGAAAAACTGTTTTTT. It encodes CASSQPPTGRDEKLFF.

The chain combines TRBV11-2 with TRBJ2-7, with TRBD1 as a possible D gene (6 bases). The CDR3 runs 16 residues. V shed 3 bases and J shed 2 bases, with 17 bases lying between them. Germline V lookup: CDR1 SGHAT, CDR2 FQNNGV. The CDR3: CASSFSGDVVTYEQYF. CDR3 coding DNA: TGTGCCAGCAGCTTTTCAGGGGATGTGGTGACCTACGAGCAGTACTTC.

This clone was found a few times. The rearrangement links TRBV7-9 to TRBJ2-3; TRBD2 matches 9 bases. The CDR3 contains 17 residues. The V gene's germline CDR1 is SEHNR and CDR2 FQNEAQ (reference sequence). Trimming cost V 1 base and J 2 bases; bases outside gene matches: 7. CDR3 in amino acids: CASSLGRLAEITDTQYF. The CDR3 bases are TGTGCCAGCAGCTTAGGCCGACTAGCGGAGATCACAGATACGCAGTATTTT. The full variable domain, rest sourced from reference TRBV7-9 and TRBJ2-3, is DTGVSQNPRHKITKRGQNVTFRCDPISEHNRLYWYRQTLGQGPEFLTYFQNEAQLEKSRLLSDRFSAERPKGSFSTLEIQRTEQGDSAMYLCASSLGRLAEITDTQYFGPGTRLTVL.

For the CDR3, the DNA is TGTGCCAGTAGTACGCAGGGTTATTTCGATCAGCCCCAGCATTTT. Translating gives CASSTQGYFDQPQHF. The chain recombines TRBV19 with TRBJ1-5; a possible D gene is TRBD1 (5 bases). V lost 4 bases and J lost 5, with 15 bases in between. Germline V gene data show CDR1 as LNHDA and CDR2 as SQIVND (reference sequence). CDR3 size: 15 residues.

This chain joins TRBV5-4 and TRBJ2-1; TRBD2 is a possible D gene (5 bases). Trimming pared 5 bases from V and 6 bases from J, leaving 18 bases between. This CDR3 has 15 residues. Germline V gene sequence: CDR1 SGHNT, CDR2 YYREEE (reference sequence). DNA of the CDR3: TGTGCCAGCAGGATCCCGGGATCGCCGTCCAATGAGCAGTTCTTC. It is translated as CASRIPGSPSNEQFF.

The chain couples TRBV30 to TRBJ1-5, with D maybe TRBD1 (5 bases). V lost 4 bases to trimming and J lost 2 bases, with 9 bases between them. Germline-derived CDR1 and CDR2 are GTSNPN and SVGIG (reference sequence). The CDR3 is 13 residues long. In DNA form, the CDR3 reads TGTGCCTGGAAGGGGTTGGGCAATCAGCCCCAGCATTTT. It is translated as CAWKGLGNQPQHF. Full variable domain (rest looked up from reference TRBV30 and TRBJ1-5): SQTIHQWPATLVQPVGSPLSLECTVEGTSNPNLYWYRQAAGRGLQLLFYSVGIGQISSEVPQNLSASRPQDRQFILSSKKLLLSDSGFYLCAWKGLGNQPQHFGDGTRLSIL.

This chain connects TRBV19 to TRBJ2-7, with a weak D call TRBD2 (6 bases). The germline CDR1 and CDR2 sequences are LNHDA and SQIVND (reference sequence). The CDR3 extends over 14 amino acids. V lost 4 bases to trimming and J lost 0 bases, with 10 bases between them. The chain's CDR3 is CASSSGISSYEQYF. The CDR3 DNA reads TGTGCCAGTAGTAGCGGGATAAGCTCCTACGAGCAGTACTTC.

This clone was recorded a few times. This chain uses TRBV29-1 with TRBJ2-1; D perhaps matches TRBD2 (6 bases). The CDR3 sequence is 15 residues long. V gave up 1 base and J gave up 12 bases, with 22 bases separating them. Looked up from germline, CDR1 is SQVTM and CDR2 is ANQGSEA. CDR3 nucleotide sequence: TGCAGCGTTGAAGCTTCCGGGAGAGGGGCGACCGGGCAGTTCTTC. As protein: CSVEASGRGATGQFF.

The chain couples TRBV5-4 to TRBJ2-5; a weak D match, TRBD1 (5 bases). The tail of the sequence fits TRBJ2-7 better, so the J call may be wrong. The CDR3 spans 15 residues. The germline V gene encodes CDR1 SGHNT and CDR2 YYREEE (reference sequence). The CDR3 coding sequence is TGTGCCAGCAGCTTTACAGGATCTCGGACCTACGAGCAGTACTTC. Translation gives CASSFTGSRTYEQYF.

This clone has only one observation. This chain joins TRBV2 and TRBJ2-1; the D is unclear. The CDR3 loop spans 14 amino acids. Between the trimmed V and J ends, which lost 6 bases and 0 bases, there was a span of 9 bases. Germline V gene lookup returns CDR1 SNHLY and CDR2 FYNNEI. CDR3 bases: TGTGCCAGCAGCCCGATTGGCTCCTACAATGAGCAGTTCTTC. It specifies CASSPIGSYNEQFF. Full variable domain (rest looked up from reference TRBV2 and TRBJ2-1): EPEVTQTPSHQVTQMGQEVILRCVPISNHLYFYWYRQILGQKVEFLVSFYNNEISEKSEIFDDQFSVERPDGSNFTLKIRSTKLEDSAMYFCASSPIGSYNEQFFGPGTRLTVL.

The chain uses TRBV29-1 and TRBJ1-6, with 7 bases aligning to TRBD1. In germline, CDR1 is SQVTM, CDR2 ANQGSEA. The CDR3 covers 13 residues. CDR3 in amino acids: CPRGSSYNSPLHF. DNA for the CDR3: TGCCCCAGGGGGAGCTCCTATAATTCACCCCTCCACTTT. Full variable domain (remainder filled in from reference TRBV29-1 and TRBJ1-6): SAVISQKPSRDICQRGTSLTIQCQVDSQVTMMFWYRQQPGQSLTLIATANQGSEATYESGFVIDKFPISRPNLTFSTLTVSNMSPEDSSIYLCPRGSSYNSPLHFGNGTRLTVT.

This chain links TRBV5-6 with TRBJ1-2; 12 positions agree with TRBD1. CDR1 is SGHDT, CDR2 YYEEEE, per germline. Germline trimming cut 2 bases from V and 8 bases from J; bases unmatched to any gene: 4. This CDR3 is 14 amino acids long. The CDR3 region is CASSLRDRGRGYTF. The CDR3 DNA follows: TGTGCCAGCAGCTTAAGGGACAGGGGGCGAGGCTACACCTTC. Variable domain in full (rest from reference TRBV5-6 and TRBJ1-2): DAGVTQSPTHLIKTRGQQVTLRCSPKSGHDTVSWYQQALGQGPQFIFQYYEEEERQRGNFPDRFSGHQFPNYSSELNVNALLLGDSALYLCASSLRDRGRGYTFGSGTRLTVV.

This clone was picked up one time. The rearrangement links TRBV5-4 to TRBJ1-5; 7 bases line up with TRBD1. Per germline, CDR1 SGHNT and CDR2 YYREEE (reference sequence). After removal of 9 bases from V and 6 bases from J, the junction contained 15 bases not matched to a gene. The CDR3 length is 15 residues. CDR3 coding DNA: TGTGCCATCCCCCAAAAGGTGGCAGGGGGTCAGCCCCAGCATTTT. This gives the protein CAIPQKVAGGQPQHF.

The rearrangement uses TRBV5-8 and TRBJ1-3, with no clear D. The germline gives CDR1 SGHTS, CDR2 YDEGEE. The CDR3 contains 15 residues. Between the trimmed V and J ends, which lost 0 bases and 0 bases, there was a span of 7 bases. CDR3 residues: CASSLAGFSGNTIYF. CDR3 DNA: TGTGCCAGCAGCTTGGCCGGCTTCTCTGGAAACACCATATATTTT.

This clone has just one count. J is TRBJ2-1 and V is TRBV4-1; TRBD1 matches 8 bases. The CDR3 contains 16 residues. Germline CDR1 MGHRA, CDR2 YSYEKL. After removal of 3 bases from V and 12 bases from J, the junction contained 16 bases not matched to a gene. The CDR3 DNA reads as TGCGCCAGCAGCCATACTCCGGGACAGGACAAAATTAGGCAGTTCTTC. As protein: CASSHTPGQDKIRQFF.

The gene calls are TRBV6-5 and TRBJ2-3, with TRBD1 matching over 9 bases. Per germline, CDR1 MNHEY and CDR2 SVGAGI. V lost 6 bases, J lost 4 bases, and 8 bases stayed unmatched. The CDR3 is 15 amino acids. The CDR3 region has the DNA TGTGCCAGCAGATTACAGGGGGCGCAATCAGATACGCAGTATTTT. Protein product: CASRLQGAQSDTQYF.

This clone was seen more than once but under ten times. V is TRBV5-8 and J is TRBJ1-2, with D possibly being TRBD1 (5 bases). The CDR3 has 15 amino acids. The germline CDR1 and CDR2 sequences are SGHTS and YDEGEE. V was clipped by 2 bases and J by 5 bases, with 16 bases between them. DNA for the CDR3: TGTGCCAGCAGCTTCCCCTCCAGGGCGCTGTATGGCTACACCTTC. Translating gives CASSFPSRALYGYTF.